These 17 T cell receptor beta chains share one sample of origin, sequenced in a study of cytomegalovirus exposure and HLA in healthy donors. The PCR used 60 Vbeta and 13 Jbeta primers. Method: immunoSEQ multiplex PCR; TCRdb's copy keeps in-frame clones and lacks some. The data show about 200,000 clones, roughly three quarters seen once. The sequenced material came from PBMCs. These TCRs come from a man between 50 and 59 years old in good health and CMV-seronegative.

This chain connects TRBV9 to TRBJ2-7; D call uncertain. This CDR3 contains 14 residues. Deletions cut 0 bases from V and 0 bases from J, with 7 bases between. CDR1 SGDLS and CDR2 YYNGEE come from the germline V gene. CDR3 in amino acids: CASSVAADSYEQYF. DNA of the CDR3: TGTGCCAGCAGCGTAGCGGCGGACTCCTACGAGCAGTACTTC.

About this clone: A much larger clone differs by one base, so this may be a read error. This chain uses TRBV27 with TRBJ2-1; D unclear. Looked up from germline, CDR1 is MNHEY and CDR2 is SMNVEV (reference sequence). CDR3 size: 11 residues. The V end was cut by 6 bases, the J end by 4 bases, with 4 bases between. The CDR3 DNA reads TGTGCCAGCAGCCAATACAATGAGCAGTTCTTC. Protein sequence: CASSQYNEQFF.

This clone has a single count. V and J are TRBV9 and TRBJ1-4; D unresolved. The CDR3 runs to 14 residues. Germline CDR1 and CDR2: SGDLS and YYNGEE. Trimming took off 2 bases at V and 0 bases at J, with 5 bases between the two ends. Here the CDR3 reads CASSVTATNEKLFF. The CDR3 DNA reads TGTGCCAGCAGCGTTACTGCAACTAATGAAAAACTGTTTTTT.

CDR3 amino acids: CASSGTGYNEQFF. In DNA form, the CDR3 reads TGTGCCAGTAGCGGGACAGGCTACAATGAGCAGTTCTTC. This chain joins TRBV19 and TRBJ2-1; 8 bases align to TRBD1. Germline V gene data show CDR1 as LNHDA and CDR2 as SQIVND (reference sequence). V dropped 6 bases and J dropped 3; count of bases not matched to a gene: 1. CDR3 length: 13 residues.

The chain recombines TRBV18 with TRBJ1-5; 9 positions match TRBD1. The V segment lost 2 bases and the J segment 5 bases; nucleotides outside the gene matches: 4. The CDR3 is made up of 15 amino acids. The germline V gene has CDR1 KGHSH and CDR2 LQKENI. CDR3 DNA: TGTGCCAGCTCACCAAGACAGGGGGATCATCAGCCCCAGCATTTT. It translates to CASSPRQGDHQPQHF.

The chain combines TRBV5-4 with TRBJ2-7; D is perhaps TRBD1 (5 bases). This CDR3 has 13 amino acids. The germline V and J ends were trimmed by 0 bases and 3 bases, with 7 bases remaining between them. CDR1 and CDR2 (germline): SGHNT, YYREEE (reference sequence). The CDR3 nucleotides are TGTGCCAGCAGCTTGGGGACACGCTACGAGCAGTACTTC. This sequence encodes CASSLGTRYEQYF.

This sequence joins TRBV19 and TRBJ2-7, with TRBD1 matching over 9 bases. The CDR3 totals 14 residues. Trimming took 7 bases from V and 5 from J; bases not matched to a gene: 9. CDR1 is LNHDA, CDR2 SQIVND, per germline (reference sequence). The CDR3 DNA is TGTGCCAGTAACCCCGGGACAGGGTACCACGAGCAGTACTTC. Residues: CASNPGTGYHEQYF.

This clone was observed a handful of times. It is likely a read error: a sequence one base away is far more abundant. Within the sample, other DNA sequences also encode this same CDR3. The chain combines TRBV27 with TRBJ2-7, with TRBD1 matching 8 bases. Germline-derived CDR1 and CDR2 are MNHEY and SMNVEV (reference sequence). CDR3 size: 15 residues. CDR3 protein: CASSQGTGSSYEQSF. The CDR3 nucleotides read TGTGCCAGCAGCCAGGGGACAGGCAGCTCCTACGAGCAGTCCTTC.

This chain connects TRBV5-1 to TRBJ2-1; TRBD2 matches at 7 bases. The trim removed 3 bases at V and 7 bases at J, leaving 13 bases unmatched. This CDR3 is 16 amino acids long. Germline V gives CDR1 SGHRS, CDR2 YFSETQ. CDR3 sequence: CASSSKAGLGGNEQFF. CDR3 DNA sequence: TGCGCCAGCAGCTCAAAAGCGGGGTTGGGGGGGAATGAGCAGTTCTTC.

This clone was detected only a few times. The chain is built from TRBV7-3 and TRBJ1-1; possible D gene TRBD1, 5 bases. The CDR3 runs to 13 residues. Germline CDR1 is SGHTA and CDR2 is FQGTGA. The V gene lost 4 bases and the J gene lost 4 bases, with 10 bases spanning the gap. The CDR3: CASSSARGTEAFF. CDR3 coding DNA: TGTGCCAGCAGCTCGGCAAGGGGCACTGAAGCTTTCTTT.

The chain has TRBV6-1 and TRBJ2-1; D not resolved. This CDR3 is built from 15 residues. Germline V gene data show CDR1 as MNHNS and CDR2 as SASEGT. V lost 1 base and J 1 base, leaving 8 bases between the germline ends. The CDR3 nucleotides read TGTGCCAGCAGTGAAGAGTGGCAATCCTACAATGAGCAGTTCTTC. Its protein product is CASSEEWQSYNEQFF.

A note on this clone: The same CDR3 also results from other DNA sequences found in this sample. The chain couples TRBV28 to TRBJ2-7, with TRBD1 matching over 11 bases. Trimming cost V 5 bases and J 0 bases; bases outside gene matches: 3. Germline V gene sequence: CDR1 MDHEN, CDR2 SYDVKM. CDR3 length: 15 residues. The CDR3 DNA reads TGTGCCAGCAGTCCCGGGACAGGGGGCTCCTACGAGCAGTACTTC. Amino acids: CASSPGTGGSYEQYF.

The chain links TRBV11-2 to TRBJ2-1; D may be TRBD2 (5 bases). CDR3 length: 16 amino acids. V was shortened by 3 bases and J by 0 bases, with 12 bases between the two germline ends. CDR1 is SGHAT, CDR2 FQNNGV, per germline. The CDR3 region is CASSLRTDSSYNEQFF. The CDR3 DNA sequence: TGTGCCAGCAGCTTGCGGACTGATAGCTCCTACAATGAGCAGTTCTTC.

J is TRBJ1-1 and V is TRBV27; D uncertain. V lost 0 bases and J lost 0, with 8 bases in between. Germline loops: CDR1 MNHEY, CDR2 SMNVEV (reference sequence). There are 15 residues in the CDR3. The CDR3 loop is CASSLSRVMNTEAFF. DNA of the CDR3: TGTGCCAGCAGTTTATCGAGGGTTATGAACACTGAAGCTTTCTTT.

The CDR3 is CSVELTGGGYGYTF. CDR3 sequence (DNA): TGCAGCGTTGAGTTAACAGGGGGAGGCTATGGCTACACCTTC. V usage is TRBV29-1 and J usage is TRBJ1-2; 8 bases agree with TRBD1. The CDR3 covers 14 residues. Germline assignment: CDR1 SQVTM and CDR2 ANQGSEA. V shed 3 bases, J shed 4 bases, and the junction held 7 bases outside the gene matches.

V and J are TRBV30 and TRBJ1-2; possible D gene TRBD1, 6 bases. Per the germline V gene, CDR1 is GTSNPN and CDR2 is SVGIG (reference sequence). Trimming took off 0 bases at V and 5 bases at J, with 10 bases between the two ends. The CDR3 loop spans 13 amino acids. The CDR3 loop is CAWSVQGLYGYTF. The CDR3 DNA reads as TGTGCCTGGAGTGTCCAGGGGCTGTATGGCTACACCTTC.

The V and J genes are TRBV4-1 and TRBJ2-1, with D hard to call. Germline CDR1 reads MGHRA; CDR2 reads YSYEKL. V was cut by 0 bases and J by 0 bases, with 9 bases left in between. The CDR3 extends over 16 amino acids. In DNA form, the CDR3 reads TGCGCCAGCAGCCAAGAACCAGGCCCCTCCTACAATGAGCAGTTCTTC. Its protein product is CASSQEPGPSYNEQFF.